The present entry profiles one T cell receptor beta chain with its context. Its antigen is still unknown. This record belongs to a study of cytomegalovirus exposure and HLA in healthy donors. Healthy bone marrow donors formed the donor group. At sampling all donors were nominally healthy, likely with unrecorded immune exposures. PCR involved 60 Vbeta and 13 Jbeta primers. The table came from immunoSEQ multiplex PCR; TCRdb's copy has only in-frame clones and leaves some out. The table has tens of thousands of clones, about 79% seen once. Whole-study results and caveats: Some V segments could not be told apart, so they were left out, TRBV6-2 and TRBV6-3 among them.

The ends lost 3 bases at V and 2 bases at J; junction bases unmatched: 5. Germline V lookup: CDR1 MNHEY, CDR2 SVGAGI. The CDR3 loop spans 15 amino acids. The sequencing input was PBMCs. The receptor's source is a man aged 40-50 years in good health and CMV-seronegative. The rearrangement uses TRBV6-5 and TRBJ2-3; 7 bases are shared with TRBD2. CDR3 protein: CASSYRGSLTDTQYF. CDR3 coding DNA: TGTGCCAGCAGTTATCGCGGGAGCCTCACAGATACGCAGTATTTT.